These 22 T cell receptor beta chains were sequenced from one sample in a study of T-cell reconstitution after alpha-beta-depleted transplantation in children. It was with unique molecular identifiers that the TCRbeta library was prepared. TCRdb itself ran the PCR reads through MiXCR, one entry per CDR3 protein. The sample has roughly 670,000 distinct CDR3 sequences, around 13% seen once. Sequences were derived from PBMCs, sampled before TCRalphabeta/CD19-depleted stem cell transplant. The receptors originated from a girl aged 2 to 10 with congenital amegakaryocytic thrombocytopenia, due to receive a stem cell transplant.

This clonotype turned up a few times. The rearrangement joins TRBV5-1 to TRBJ2-7; 9 bases line up with TRBD1. This CDR3 contains 16 residues. Germline V CDR1 and CDR2: SGHRS, YFSETQ. Trimming cost V 0 bases and J 7 bases; bases outside gene matches: 11. CDR3 sequence: CASSLETGTGIGEQYF. In nucleotides, the CDR3 is TGCGCCAGCAGCTTGGAAACCGGGACAGGGATCGGGGAGCAGTACTTC.

This clonotype was detected ten times or more. The chain combines TRBV11-2 with TRBJ2-7; the D gene is possibly TRBD2 (7 bases). The CDR3 has 14 amino acids. The germline V and J ends were trimmed by 8 bases and 5 bases, with 19 bases remaining between them. The V gene's germline CDR1 is SGHAT and CDR2 FQNNGV. CDR3 nucleotides: TGTGCCAGCCGCAGGGGAGGGGGGTCCCACGAGCAGTACTTC. This gives the protein CASRRGGGSHEQYF.

The chain joins TRBV7-8 to TRBJ2-1, with TRBD2 identical over 7 bases. The CDR3 is 15 residues long. Germline assignment: CDR1 SGHVS and CDR2 FQNEAQ. Losses at the gene ends were 5 bases for V and 6 bases for J; bases not matched to a gene: 10. CDR3 sequence: CASSPRRGLGNEQFF. CDR3 in DNA: TGTGCCAGCAGCCCTCGACGTGGACTAGGCAATGAGCAGTTCTTC. Drawing the rest from reference TRBV7-8 and TRBJ2-1, the complete variable domain is GAGVSQSPRYKVAKRGQDVALRCDPISGHVSLFWYQQALGQGPEFLTYFQNEAQLDKSGLPSDRFFAERPEGSVSTLKIQRTQQEDSAVYLCASSPRRGLGNEQFFGPGTRLTVL.

This clonotype was seen more than once but under ten times. The chain links TRBV11-3 to TRBJ2-1; D uncertain. The CDR3 length is 13 residues. Germline V CDR1 and CDR2: SGHNT, YENEEA. V dropped 0 bases and J dropped 8 bases, with 8 bases sitting between them. CDR3 loop: CASSLERSHEQFF. The CDR3 DNA is TGTGCCAGCAGCTTAGAGAGAAGTCATGAGCAGTTCTTC.

The chain recombines TRBV20-1 with TRBJ2-5, with unresolved D. This CDR3 is built from 14 residues. V lost 3 bases, J lost 0 bases, and 11 bases lay in between. The V gene's germline CDR1 is DFQATT and CDR2 SNEGSKA (reference sequence). The CDR3, as DNA: TGCAGTGCTAGGGTGGCCCTGTACCAAGAGACCCAGTACTTC. Protein product: CSARVALYQETQYF.

This clonotype came up many times. The chain employs TRBV20-1 and TRBJ2-3, with 16 bases matching TRBD2. The CDR3 is 17 amino acids. CDR1 DFQATT and CDR2 SNEGSKA come from the germline V gene (reference sequence). Trimming cost V 0 bases and J 6 bases; bases outside gene matches: 6. The CDR3 DNA is TGCAGTGCTAGAGACCCGGGACTAGCGGGAGGGCCTGATACGCAGTATTTT. Translated, it gives CSARDPGLAGGPDTQYF.

The chain carries TRBV12-3 or TRBV12-4 and TRBJ2-7, with TRBD2 matching 7 bases. The CDR3 is made up of 13 amino acids. J lost 8 bases, V lost 6 bases, and 10 bases had no gene match. The CDR3 sequence: CASRDYSGTKQYF. The CDR3 DNA reads TGTGCCAGCAGGGACTACAGCGGGACCAAGCAGTACTTC.

This clonotype was detected many times. The CDR3 region has the DNA TGCAGTGCTACACACAGGGAAAACACTGAAGCTTTCTTT. Protein: CSATHRENTEAFF. V gene TRBV20-1 combines with J gene TRBJ1-1; D may be TRBD1 (6 bases). Germline lookup yields CDR1 DFQATT and CDR2 SNEGSKA (reference sequence). The V gene lost 4 bases and the J gene lost 2 bases, with 11 bases spanning the gap. This CDR3 has 13 residues.

This clonotype has at least ten counts. This chain links TRBV27 with TRBJ2-4; TRBD2 might be the D (6 bases). The V end was cut by 6 bases, the J end by 8 bases, with 17 bases between. From germline, CDR1 is MNHEY and CDR2 SMNVEV (reference sequence). The CDR3 has 14 amino acids. The CDR3: CASSLGSSGDIQYF. The CDR3 DNA is TGTGCCAGCAGCTTGGGCTCCTCGGGGGACATTCAGTACTTC.

This clonotype was picked up one time. The chain has TRBV15 and TRBJ1-1, with TRBD1 matching 9 bases. Looked up from germline, CDR1 is LNHNV and CDR2 is YYDKDF (reference sequence). The CDR3 runs to 14 residues. J lost 3 bases, V lost 9 bases, and 8 bases had no gene match. The CDR3 DNA reads as TGTGCCACAGAGCCGGGACAGGGTCACACTGAAGCTTTCTTT. Translation: CATEPGQGHTEAFF.

This clonotype has more than one count but fewer than ten. The gene calls are TRBV14 and TRBJ2-2; 7 bases align to TRBD2. The CDR3 length is 18 residues. CDR1 is SGHDN and CDR2 is FVKESK in the germline V gene. V dropped 0 bases and J dropped 0; count of bases not matched to a gene: 7. CDR3 loop: CASSQDVPGLPNTGELFF. The DNA for the CDR3 is TGTGCCAGCAGCCAAGATGTACCGGGACTACCGAACACCGGGGAGCTGTTTTTT.

A few counts support this clonotype. This rearrangement joins TRBV3-1 to TRBJ2-7; a weak D match, TRBD1 (5 bases). With 1 base removed from V and 2 bases from J, the gap between germline ends came to 12 bases. The germline gives CDR1 LGHDT, CDR2 YNNKEL (reference sequence). The CDR3 spans 15 residues. The CDR3 sequence: CASSQGPQDPYEQYF. CDR3 sequence (DNA): TGTGCCAGCAGCCAAGGTCCACAGGACCCCTACGAGCAGTACTTC.

With regard to this clonotype: Its ends do not fully match the called genes, so a read error is possible. The chain uses TRBV20-1 and TRBJ2-3; 14 nucleotides line up with TRBD2. Per the germline V gene, CDR1 is DFQATT and CDR2 is SNEGSKA (reference sequence). The CDR3 is 17 residues long. CDR3 in amino acids: CCARPPGLAGVEDTQYF. The DNA of the CDR3 is TGCTGTGCTAGGCCCCCGGGACTAGCGGGAGTCGAGGATACGCAGTATTTT.

This clonotype was observed a handful of times. The V and J genes are TRBV7-3 and TRBJ2-3; 8 nucleotides match TRBD1. The CDR3 has 13 amino acids. The germline V gene encodes CDR1 SGHTA and CDR2 FQGTGA. V trimming: 4 bases; J trimming: 5 bases; junction bases outside the gene matches: 2. Here the CDR3 DNA reads TGTGCCAGCAGCTCAGGGGGCGAAGATACGCAGTATTTT. Protein sequence: CASSSGGEDTQYF.

This clonotype showed up many times. The chain employs TRBV11-3 and TRBJ2-3; D unclear. V lost 3 bases and J 5 bases, leaving 24 bases between the germline ends. The CDR3 runs 18 residues. In germline, CDR1 is SGHNT, CDR2 YENEEA. The CDR3 region is CASSFGVSIGIRKDTQYF. Written as DNA, the CDR3 is TGTGCCAGCAGCTTTGGCGTTAGTATAGGGATTCGAAAAGATACGCAGTATTTT.

The genes are TRBV6-5 and TRBJ2-5, with TRBD2 matching over 14 bases. The V gene's germline CDR1 is MNHEY and CDR2 SVGAGI. The junction had 3 bases not matched to a gene; V was cut back by 2 bases and J by 4 bases. This CDR3 spans 16 amino acids. In DNA, the CDR3 is TGTGCCAGCAGTTACCCTGGACTAGCGGGAGGAGAGACCCAGTACTTC. Translation gives CASSYPGLAGGETQYF.

Ten or more counts support this clonotype. J is TRBJ2-1 and V is TRBV7-8, with TRBD2 matching 11 bases. The germline V gene has CDR1 SGHVS and CDR2 FQNEAQ. The CDR3 extends over 16 amino acids. V was pared by 2 bases and J by 8 bases, with 8 bases of the junction left unmatched. The CDR3 DNA is TGTGCCAGCAGCTTAACTAGCGGGAGTGTTCCCGATGAGCAGTTCTTC. Protein: CASSLTSGSVPDEQFF.

The chain couples TRBV11-2 to TRBJ2-1, with D tentatively TRBD1 (5 bases). With 0 bases removed from V and 7 bases from J, the gap between germline ends came to 10 bases. The CDR3 runs to 14 residues. CDR1 SGHAT and CDR2 FQNNGV come from the germline V gene. The CDR3 loop is CASSLEQGSNEQFF. In DNA form, the CDR3 reads TGTGCCAGCAGCTTAGAGCAGGGTTCGAATGAGCAGTTCTTC.

The rearrangement joins TRBV12-3 or TRBV12-4 to TRBJ2-7; D tentatively fits TRBD1 or TRBD2 (5 bases each). The ends were cut back, 7 bases at V and 0 bases at J, with 19 bases in the middle. The length of the CDR3 is 16 residues. For the CDR3, the DNA is TGTGCCAGCATTACTTCCCGGGACGCCCCCTCCTACGAGCAGTACTTC. As protein: CASITSRDAPSYEQYF.

This clonotype was seen at least ten times. V is TRBV5-5 and J is TRBJ1-6; no firm D call. The V end lost 3 bases, the J end lost 5 bases, and 9 bases lay between the germline ends. CDR1 SGHKS and CDR2 YYEKEE come from the germline V gene (reference sequence). This CDR3 contains 14 residues. The CDR3 coding sequence is TGTGCCAGCAGCTCGCAGAAGGATAATTCACCCCTCCACTTT. This sequence encodes CASSSQKDNSPLHF.

In DNA form, the CDR3 reads TGTGCCACCAGCTCCCACTTTGGGTACTCGGAATCACCCCTCCACTTT. Amino acid sequence: CATSSHFGYSESPLHF. This chain connects TRBV15 to TRBJ1-6, with D unresolved. From germline, CDR1 is LNHNV and CDR2 YYDKDF (reference sequence). The ends were cut back, 5 bases at V and 10 bases at J, with 21 bases in the middle. The CDR3 is made up of 16 amino acids.

Ten or more counts support this clonotype. J is TRBJ2-1 and V is TRBV20-1, with D possibly matching TRBD2 (5 bases). The CDR3 runs 14 residues. The V gene lost 6 bases and the J gene lost 4 bases, with 16 bases spanning the gap. Germline loops: CDR1 DFQATT, CDR2 SNEGSKA (reference sequence). This CDR3 is CSASDSRGYNEQFF. The CDR3 DNA is TGCAGTGCCTCGGACTCGAGAGGGTACAATGAGCAGTTCTTC.